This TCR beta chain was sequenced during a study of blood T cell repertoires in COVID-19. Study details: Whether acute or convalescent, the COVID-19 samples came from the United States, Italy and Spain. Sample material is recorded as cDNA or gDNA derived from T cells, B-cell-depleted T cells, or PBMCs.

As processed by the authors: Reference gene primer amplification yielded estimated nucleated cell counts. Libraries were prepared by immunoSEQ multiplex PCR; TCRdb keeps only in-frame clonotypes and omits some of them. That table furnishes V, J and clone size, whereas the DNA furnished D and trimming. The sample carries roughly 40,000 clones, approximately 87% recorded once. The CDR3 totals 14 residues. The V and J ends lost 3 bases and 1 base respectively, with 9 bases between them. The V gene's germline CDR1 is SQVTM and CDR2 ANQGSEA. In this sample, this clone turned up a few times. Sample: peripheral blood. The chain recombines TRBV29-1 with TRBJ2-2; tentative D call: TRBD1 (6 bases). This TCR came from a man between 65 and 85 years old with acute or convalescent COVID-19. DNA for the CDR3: TGCAGCGTTGATGGACAGCAGAACACCGGGGAGCTGTTTTTT. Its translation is CSVDGQQNTGELFF.